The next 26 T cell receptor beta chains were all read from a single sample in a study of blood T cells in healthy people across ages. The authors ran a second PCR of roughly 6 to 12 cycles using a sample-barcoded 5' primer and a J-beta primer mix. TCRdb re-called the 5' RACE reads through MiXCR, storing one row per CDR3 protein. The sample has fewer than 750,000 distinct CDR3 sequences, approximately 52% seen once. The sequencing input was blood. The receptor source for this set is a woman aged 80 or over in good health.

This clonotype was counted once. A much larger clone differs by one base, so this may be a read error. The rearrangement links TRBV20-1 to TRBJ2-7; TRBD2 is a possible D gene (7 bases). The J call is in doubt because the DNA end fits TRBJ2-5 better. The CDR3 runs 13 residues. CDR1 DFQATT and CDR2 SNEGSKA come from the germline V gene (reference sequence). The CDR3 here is CSGQGGDWKTQYF. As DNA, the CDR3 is TGCAGTGGCCAAGGGGGGGATTGGAAGACCCAGTACTTC.

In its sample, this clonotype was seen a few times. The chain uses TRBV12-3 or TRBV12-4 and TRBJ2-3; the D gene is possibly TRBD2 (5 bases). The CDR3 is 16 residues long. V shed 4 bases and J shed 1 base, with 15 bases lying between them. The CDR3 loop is CASSSPAGVGTDTQYF. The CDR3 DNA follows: TGTGCCAGCAGTTCCCCCGCGGGTGTAGGCACAGATACGCAGTATTTT.

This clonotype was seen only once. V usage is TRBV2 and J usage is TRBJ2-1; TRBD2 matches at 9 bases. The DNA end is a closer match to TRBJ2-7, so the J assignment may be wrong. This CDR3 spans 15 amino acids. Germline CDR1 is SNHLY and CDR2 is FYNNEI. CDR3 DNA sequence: TGTGCCAGCAGGACTAGCGGCCAATCCTACAATGAGCAGTACTTC. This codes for CASRTSGQSYNEQYF.

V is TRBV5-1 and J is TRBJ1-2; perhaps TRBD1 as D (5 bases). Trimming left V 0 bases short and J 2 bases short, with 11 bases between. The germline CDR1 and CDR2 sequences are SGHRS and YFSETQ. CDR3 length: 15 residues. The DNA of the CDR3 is TGCGCCAGCAGCTTGGCCCCGGGACCGAACTATGGCTACACCTTC. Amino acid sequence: CASSLAPGPNYGYTF.

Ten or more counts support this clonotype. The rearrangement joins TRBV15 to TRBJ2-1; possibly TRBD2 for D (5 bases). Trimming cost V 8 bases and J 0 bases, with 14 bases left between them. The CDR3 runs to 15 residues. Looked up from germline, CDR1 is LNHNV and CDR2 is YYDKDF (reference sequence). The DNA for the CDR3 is TGTGCCACCCATACCTCCGCGGGCTCCTACAATGAGCAGTTCTTC. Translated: CATHTSAGSYNEQFF.

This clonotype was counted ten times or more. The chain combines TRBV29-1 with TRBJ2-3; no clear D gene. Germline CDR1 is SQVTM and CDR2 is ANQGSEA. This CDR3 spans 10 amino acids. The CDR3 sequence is CRTDTDTQYF. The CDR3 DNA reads TGCAGGACGGATACAGATACGCAGTATTTT.

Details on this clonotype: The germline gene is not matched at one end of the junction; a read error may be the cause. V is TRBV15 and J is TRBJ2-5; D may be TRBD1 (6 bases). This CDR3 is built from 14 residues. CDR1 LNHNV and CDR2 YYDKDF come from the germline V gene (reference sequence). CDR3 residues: CATRPGTMVETQYF. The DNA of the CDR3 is TGCGCCACCAGACCCGGGACAATGGTGGAGACCCAGTACTTC. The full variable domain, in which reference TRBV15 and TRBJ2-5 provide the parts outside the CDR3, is DAMVIQNPRYQVTQFGKPVTLSCSQTLNHNVMYWYQQKSSQAPKLLFHYYDKDFNNEADTPDNFQSRRPNTSFCFLDIRSPGLGDTAMYLCATRPGTMVETQYFGPGTRLLVL.

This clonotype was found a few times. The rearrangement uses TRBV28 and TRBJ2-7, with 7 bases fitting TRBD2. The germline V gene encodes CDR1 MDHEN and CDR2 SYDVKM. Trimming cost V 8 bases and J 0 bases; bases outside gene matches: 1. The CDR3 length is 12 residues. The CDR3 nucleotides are TGTGCCAGCGGCGGGGGCTCCTACGAGCAGTACTTC. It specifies CASGGGSYEQYF.

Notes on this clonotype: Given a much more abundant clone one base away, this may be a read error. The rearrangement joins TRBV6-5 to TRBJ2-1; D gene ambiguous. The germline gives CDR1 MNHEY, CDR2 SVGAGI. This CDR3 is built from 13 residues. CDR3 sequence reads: CAFWCGVSEKQFF. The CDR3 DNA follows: TGTGCGTTTTGGTGTGGGGTCTCCGAGAAGCAGTTCTTC.

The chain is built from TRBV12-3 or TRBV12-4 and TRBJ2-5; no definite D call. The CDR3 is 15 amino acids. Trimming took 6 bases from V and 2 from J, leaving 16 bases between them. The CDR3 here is CASRRPDVGQETQYF. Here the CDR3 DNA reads TGTGCCAGCAGAAGACCGGACGTAGGGCAAGAGACCCAGTACTTC.

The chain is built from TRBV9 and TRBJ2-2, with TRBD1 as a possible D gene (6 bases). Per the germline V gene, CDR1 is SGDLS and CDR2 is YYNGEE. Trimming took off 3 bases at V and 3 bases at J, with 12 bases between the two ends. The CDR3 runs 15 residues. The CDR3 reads CASSARTDYTGELFF. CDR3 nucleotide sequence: TGTGCCAGCAGCGCCAGGACAGACTACACCGGGGAGCTGTTTTTT. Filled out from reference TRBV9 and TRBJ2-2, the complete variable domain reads DSGVTQTPKHLITATGQRVTLRCSPRSGDLSVYWYQQSLDQGLQFLIQYYNGEERAKGNILERFSAQQFPDLHSELNLSSLELGDSALYFCASSARTDYTGELFFGEGSRLTVL.

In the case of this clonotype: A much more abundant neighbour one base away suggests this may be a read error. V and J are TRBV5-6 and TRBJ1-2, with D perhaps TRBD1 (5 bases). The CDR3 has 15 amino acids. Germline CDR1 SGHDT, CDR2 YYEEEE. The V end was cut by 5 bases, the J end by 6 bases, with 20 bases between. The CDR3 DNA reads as TGTGCCAGCAGACCAGAGGCGGGGACGTCCCATGGCTACACCTTC. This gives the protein CASRPEAGTSHGYTF.

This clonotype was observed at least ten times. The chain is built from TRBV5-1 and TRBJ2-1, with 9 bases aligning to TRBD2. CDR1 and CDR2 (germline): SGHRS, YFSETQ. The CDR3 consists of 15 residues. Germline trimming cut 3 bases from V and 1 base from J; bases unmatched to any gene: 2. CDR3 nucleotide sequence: TGCGCCAGCAGCTCCGCGGGGGGGTCCTACAATGAGCAGTTCTTC. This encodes CASSSAGGSYNEQFF.

The CDR3 sequence: CSALGRAGETQYF. DNA for the CDR3: TGCAGCGCCTTGGGGAGGGCCGGAGAGACCCAGTACTTC. V is TRBV29-1 and J is TRBJ2-5, with 7 positions matching TRBD2. J gave up 4 bases and V 7 bases, and 9 bases lay outside the gene matches. In germline, CDR1 is SQVTM, CDR2 ANQGSEA. The CDR3 contains 13 residues. The entire variable domain, with the rest obtained from reference TRBV29-1 and TRBJ2-5, is as follows: SAVISQKPSRDICQRGTSLTIQCQVDSQVTMMFWYRQQPGQSLTLIATANQGSEATYESGFVIDKFPISRPNLTFSTLTVSNMSPEDSSIYLCSALGRAGETQYFGPGTRLLVL.

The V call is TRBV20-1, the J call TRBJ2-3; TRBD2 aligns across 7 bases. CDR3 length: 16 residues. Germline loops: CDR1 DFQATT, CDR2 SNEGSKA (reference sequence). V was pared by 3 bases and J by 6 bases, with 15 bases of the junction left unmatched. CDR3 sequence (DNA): TGCAGTGCTAGCGCACCGTGGGGGGGAGGGATGGATACGCAGTATTTT. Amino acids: CSASAPWGGGMDTQYF.

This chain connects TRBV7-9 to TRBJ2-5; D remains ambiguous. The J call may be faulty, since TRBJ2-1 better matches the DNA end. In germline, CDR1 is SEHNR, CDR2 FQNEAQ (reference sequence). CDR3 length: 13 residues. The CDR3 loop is CASSHDTQETQFF. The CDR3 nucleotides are TGTGCCAGCAGCCACGACACGCAAGAGACCCAGTTCTTC.

This chain's CDR3 is CAISQDRGQQYEQYF. CDR3 in DNA: TGTGCCATCAGCCAGGACAGGGGGCAGCAGTACGAGCAGTACTTC. This rearrangement joins TRBV10-3 to TRBJ2-7; 11 bases align to TRBD1. V was pared by 6 bases and J by 4 bases, with 8 bases of the junction left unmatched. The CDR3 extends over 15 amino acids. Germline CDR1 ENHRY, CDR2 SYGVKD.

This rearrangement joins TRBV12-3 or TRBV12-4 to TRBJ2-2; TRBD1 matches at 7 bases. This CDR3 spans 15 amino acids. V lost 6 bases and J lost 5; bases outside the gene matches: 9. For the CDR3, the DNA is TGTGCCAGCAGCCGCCGGTCACAGGGGACCGGGGAGCTGTTTTTT. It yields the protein CASSRRSQGTGELFF.

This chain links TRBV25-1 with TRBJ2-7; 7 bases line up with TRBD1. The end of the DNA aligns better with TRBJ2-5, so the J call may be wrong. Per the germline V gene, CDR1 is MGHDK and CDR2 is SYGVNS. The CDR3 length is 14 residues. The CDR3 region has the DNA TGTGCCAGCAGTGAAGGGACAGAGAAAGAGACCCAGTACTTC. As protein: CASSEGTEKETQYF.

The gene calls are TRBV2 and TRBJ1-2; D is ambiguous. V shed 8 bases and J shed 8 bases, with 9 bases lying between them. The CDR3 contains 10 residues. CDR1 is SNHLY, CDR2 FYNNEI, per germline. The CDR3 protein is CASSLEGYTF. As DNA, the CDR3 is TGTGCCAGCTCCCTGGAGGGCTACACCTTC.

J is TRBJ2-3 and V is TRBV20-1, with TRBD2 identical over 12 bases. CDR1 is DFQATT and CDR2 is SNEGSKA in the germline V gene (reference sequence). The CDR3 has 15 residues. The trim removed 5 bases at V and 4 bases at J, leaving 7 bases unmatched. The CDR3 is CSASRLAGAADTQYF. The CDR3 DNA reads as TGCAGTGCTTCCAGACTAGCGGGGGCCGCAGATACGCAGTATTTT.

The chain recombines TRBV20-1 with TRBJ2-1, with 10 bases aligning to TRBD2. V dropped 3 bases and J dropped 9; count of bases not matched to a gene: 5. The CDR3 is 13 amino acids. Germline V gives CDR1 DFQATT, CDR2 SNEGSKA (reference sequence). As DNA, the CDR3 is TGCAGTGCTAGCCTAGCGGGAGTAACTGAGCAGTTCTTC. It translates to CSASLAGVTEQFF.

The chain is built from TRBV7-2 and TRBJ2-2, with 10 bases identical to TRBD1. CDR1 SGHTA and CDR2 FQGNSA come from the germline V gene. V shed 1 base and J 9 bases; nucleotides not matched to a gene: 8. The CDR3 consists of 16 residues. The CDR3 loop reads CASSLGDRGGSRELFF. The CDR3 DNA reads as TGTGCCAGCAGCTTAGGGGACAGGGGTGGTTCTCGGGAGCTGTTTTTT.

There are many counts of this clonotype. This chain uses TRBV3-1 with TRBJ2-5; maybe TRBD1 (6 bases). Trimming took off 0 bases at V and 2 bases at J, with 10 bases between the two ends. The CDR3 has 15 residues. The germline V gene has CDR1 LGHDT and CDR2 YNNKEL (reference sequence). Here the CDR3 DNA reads TGTGCCAGCAGCCAAGAGGCCAGGGGACAAGAGACCCAGTACTTC. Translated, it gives CASSQEARGQETQYF.

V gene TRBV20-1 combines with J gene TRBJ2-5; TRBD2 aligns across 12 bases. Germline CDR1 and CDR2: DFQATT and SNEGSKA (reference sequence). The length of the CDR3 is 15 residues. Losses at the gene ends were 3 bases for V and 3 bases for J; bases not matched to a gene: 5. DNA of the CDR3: TGCAGTGCTAGGAAAAGGACTAGCGGGGAAGAGACCCAGTACTTC. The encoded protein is CSARKRTSGEETQYF.

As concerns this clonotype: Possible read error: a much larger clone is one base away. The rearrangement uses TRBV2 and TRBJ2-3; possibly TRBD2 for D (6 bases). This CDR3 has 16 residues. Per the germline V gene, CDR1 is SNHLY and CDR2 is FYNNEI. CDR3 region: CASSEQTRDFADTRYF. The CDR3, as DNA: TGTGCCAGCAGTGAACAGACCCGGGACTTCGCAGATACGCGGTATTTT.